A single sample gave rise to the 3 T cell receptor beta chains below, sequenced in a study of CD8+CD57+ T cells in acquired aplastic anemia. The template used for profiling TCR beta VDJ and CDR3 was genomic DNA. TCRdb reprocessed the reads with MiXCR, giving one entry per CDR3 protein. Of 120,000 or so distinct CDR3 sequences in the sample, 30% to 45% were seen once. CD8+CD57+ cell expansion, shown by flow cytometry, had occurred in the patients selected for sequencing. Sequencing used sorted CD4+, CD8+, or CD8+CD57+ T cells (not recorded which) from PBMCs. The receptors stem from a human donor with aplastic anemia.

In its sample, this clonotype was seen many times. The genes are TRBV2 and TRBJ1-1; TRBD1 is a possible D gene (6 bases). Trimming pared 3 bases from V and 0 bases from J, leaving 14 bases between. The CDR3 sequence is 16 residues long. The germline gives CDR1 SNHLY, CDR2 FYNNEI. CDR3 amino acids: CASSDPMTGMNTEAFF. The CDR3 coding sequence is TGTGCCAGCAGTGACCCCATGACAGGCATGAACACTGAAGCTTTCTTT. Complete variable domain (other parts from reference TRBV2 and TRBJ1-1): EPEVTQTPSHQVTQMGQEVILRCVPISNHLYFYWYRQILGQKVEFLVSFYNNEISEKSEIFDDQFSVERPDGSNFTLKIRSTKLEDSAMYFCASSDPMTGMNTEAFFGQGTRLTVV.

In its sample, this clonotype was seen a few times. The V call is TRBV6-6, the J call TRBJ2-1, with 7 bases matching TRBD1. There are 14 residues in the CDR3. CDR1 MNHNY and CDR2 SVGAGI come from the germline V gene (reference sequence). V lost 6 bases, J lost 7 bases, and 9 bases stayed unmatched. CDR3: CASRQGSMWNEQFF. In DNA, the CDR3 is TGTGCCAGCAGACAGGGGTCAATGTGGAATGAGCAGTTCTTC.

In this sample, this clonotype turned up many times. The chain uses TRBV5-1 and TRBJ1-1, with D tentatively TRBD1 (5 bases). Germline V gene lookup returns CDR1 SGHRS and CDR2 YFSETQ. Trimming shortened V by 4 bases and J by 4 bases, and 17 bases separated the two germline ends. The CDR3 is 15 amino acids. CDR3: CASSEGRDGATEAFF. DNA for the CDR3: TGCGCCAGCAGCGAAGGCAGGGACGGAGCCACTGAAGCTTTCTTT.